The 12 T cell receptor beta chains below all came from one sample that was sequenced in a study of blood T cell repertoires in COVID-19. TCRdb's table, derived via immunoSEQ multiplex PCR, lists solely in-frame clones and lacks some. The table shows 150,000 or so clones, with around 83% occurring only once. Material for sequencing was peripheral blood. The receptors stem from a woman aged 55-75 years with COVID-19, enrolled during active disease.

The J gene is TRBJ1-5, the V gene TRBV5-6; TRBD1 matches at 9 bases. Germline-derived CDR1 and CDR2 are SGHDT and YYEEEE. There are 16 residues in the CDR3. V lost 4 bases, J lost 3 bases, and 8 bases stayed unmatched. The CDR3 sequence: CASSNGQGRFNQPQHF. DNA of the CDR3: TGTGCCAGCAGCAACGGACAGGGGAGATTCAATCAGCCCCAGCATTTT.

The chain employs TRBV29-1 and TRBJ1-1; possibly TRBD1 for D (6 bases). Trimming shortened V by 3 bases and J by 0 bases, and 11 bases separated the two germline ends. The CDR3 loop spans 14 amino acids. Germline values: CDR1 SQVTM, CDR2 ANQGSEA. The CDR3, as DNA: TGCAGCGTTGATTGGGGGGGCGTGAACACTGAAGCTTTCTTT. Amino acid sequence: CSVDWGGVNTEAFF.

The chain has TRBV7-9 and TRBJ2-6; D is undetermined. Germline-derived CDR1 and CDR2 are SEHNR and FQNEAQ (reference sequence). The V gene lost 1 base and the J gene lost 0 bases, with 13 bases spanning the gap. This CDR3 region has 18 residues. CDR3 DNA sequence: TGTGCCAGCAGCTTAGGGTTTGCAAGCCCCTCTGGGGCCAACGTCCTGACTTTC. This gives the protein CASSLGFASPSGANVLTF. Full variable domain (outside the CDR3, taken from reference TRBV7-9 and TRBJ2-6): DTGVSQNPRHKITKRGQNVTFRCDPISEHNRLYWYRQTLGQGPEFLTYFQNEAQLEKSRLLSDRFSAERPKGSFSTLEIQRTEQGDSAMYLCASSLGFASPSGANVLTFGAGSRLTVL.

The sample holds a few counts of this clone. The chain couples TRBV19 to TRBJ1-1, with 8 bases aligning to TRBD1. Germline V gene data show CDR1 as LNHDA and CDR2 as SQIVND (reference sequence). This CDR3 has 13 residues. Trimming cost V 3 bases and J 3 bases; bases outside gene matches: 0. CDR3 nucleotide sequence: TGTGCCAGTAGTATGACAGGGGACACTGAAGCTTTCTTT. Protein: CASSMTGDTEAFF.

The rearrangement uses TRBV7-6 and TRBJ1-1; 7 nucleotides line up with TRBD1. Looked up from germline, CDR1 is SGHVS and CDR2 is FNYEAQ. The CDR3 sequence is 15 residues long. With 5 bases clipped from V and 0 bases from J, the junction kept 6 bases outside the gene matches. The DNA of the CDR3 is TGTGCCAGCAGCCACCAGGGGGAGATGAACACTGAAGCTTTCTTT. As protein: CASSHQGEMNTEAFF.

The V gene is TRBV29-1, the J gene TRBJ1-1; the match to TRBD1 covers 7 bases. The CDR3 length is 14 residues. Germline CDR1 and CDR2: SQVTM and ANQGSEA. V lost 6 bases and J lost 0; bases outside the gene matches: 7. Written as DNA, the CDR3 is TGCAGCGTCGTAAGGGGGCAGGTGAACACTGAAGCTTTCTTT. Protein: CSVVRGQVNTEAFF.

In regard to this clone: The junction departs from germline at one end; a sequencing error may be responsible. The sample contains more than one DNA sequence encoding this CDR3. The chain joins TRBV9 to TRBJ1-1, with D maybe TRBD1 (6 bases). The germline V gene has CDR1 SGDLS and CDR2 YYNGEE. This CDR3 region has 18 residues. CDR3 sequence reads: CARSVGGGQGLMNTEAFF. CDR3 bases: TGCGCCCGCAGCGTAGGGGGGGGCCAGGGGCTCATGAACACTGAAGCTTTCTTT.

The CDR3 spells CASSTNVGRAPGYTF. The CDR3, as DNA: TGTGCCAGTAGTACCAACGTAGGGAGGGCTCCTGGCTACACCTTC. The rearrangement links TRBV19 to TRBJ1-2, with unresolved D. With 4 bases removed from V and 7 bases from J, the gap between germline ends came to 19 bases. The CDR3 covers 15 residues. Per the germline V gene, CDR1 is LNHDA and CDR2 is SQIVND (reference sequence).

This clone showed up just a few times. CDR3 protein: CASSFPLAGYEQYF. The CDR3 region has the DNA TGTGCCAGCAGCTTCCCCTTGGCGGGCTACGAGCAGTACTTC. The chain couples TRBV5-5 to TRBJ2-7, with D maybe TRBD2 (5 bases). This CDR3 comprises 14 residues. Germline V lookup: CDR1 SGHKS, CDR2 YYEKEE (reference sequence). Deletions cut 2 bases from V and 3 bases from J, with 12 bases between.

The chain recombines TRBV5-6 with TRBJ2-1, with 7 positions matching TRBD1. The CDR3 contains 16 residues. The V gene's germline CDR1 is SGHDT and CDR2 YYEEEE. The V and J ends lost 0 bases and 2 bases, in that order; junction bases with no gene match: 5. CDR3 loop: CASSLVDRTPYNEQFF. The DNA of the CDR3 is TGTGCCAGCAGCTTGGTGGACAGGACCCCCTACAATGAGCAGTTCTTC.

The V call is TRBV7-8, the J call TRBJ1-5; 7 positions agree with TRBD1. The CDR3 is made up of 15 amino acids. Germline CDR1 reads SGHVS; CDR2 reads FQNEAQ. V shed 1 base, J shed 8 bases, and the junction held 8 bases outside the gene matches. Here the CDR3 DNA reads TGTGCCAGCAGCTTAGACTCCGCAGGGGGTGAGCCCCAGCATTTT. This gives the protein CASSLDSAGGEPQHF.

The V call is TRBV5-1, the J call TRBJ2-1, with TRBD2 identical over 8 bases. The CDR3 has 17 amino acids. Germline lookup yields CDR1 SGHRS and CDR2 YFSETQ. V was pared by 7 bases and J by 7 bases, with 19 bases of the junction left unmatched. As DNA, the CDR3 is TGCGCCAGCGTAAAGTTCTCCCCGCGGGAGGCTGGAAATGAGCAGTTCTTC. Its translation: CASVKFSPREAGNEQFF.